This TCR beta chain appears in the sequencing data of a study of glioma-infiltrating T cells. Using RNA template, CDR3s of TCR alpha and beta were amplified with iRepertoire arm-PCR. Tissue mRNA or PBMC total RNA, roughly 90-450 ng, went into one-step reverse transcription and amplification. TCRdb analysed the multiplex PCR reads with MiXCR anew, one entry per CDR3 protein. In the table there are about 89,000 distinct CDR3 sequences, around 23% of which are singletons. At least ten counts were recorded for this clonotype. Its antigen is not known. Findings and limits, study-wide: Very few CDR3 sequences were shared between tissue and blood. Above-expected tissue-blood divergence occurred in all gliomas, most in low-grade ones.

V gave up 5 bases and J gave up 2 bases, with 18 bases separating them. This CDR3 comprises 15 residues. Per germline, CDR1 DFQATT and CDR2 SNEGSKA (reference sequence). The sequencing sample was made of glioma tissue, nonneoplastic brain tissue, or PBMCs (not recorded which). The V and J genes are TRBV20-1 and TRBJ1-1; the D gene is possibly TRBD1 (6 bases). This receptor was taken from a human donor with low-grade glioma or glioblastoma, undergoing nonglioma brain surgery, or in good health (not recorded which). The CDR3, as DNA: TGCAGTGCTGGGAAACAGGGCCTGAGCAACACTGAAGCTTTCTTT. Its translation is CSAGKQGLSNTEAFF.